The 9 T cell receptor beta chains below were found in one sample sequenced in a study of T cell repertoires in cytomegalovirus infection. Their antigen targets remain unknown. TCRdb processed the reads anew with MiXCR; each CDR3 protein has one entry. This sample has about 770,000 distinct CDR3 sequences; roughly 28% occur once, and the top ten carry about an eighth. The material sequenced was cultured CD8+ T cells from PBMCs, taken from culture after CMV antigen stimulation. The receptors shown here come from a human donor in good health (CMV status not recorded). Some clones in this sample may be carry-over from other donors' samples.

This clonotype was seen only a few times. The chain uses TRBV6-5 and TRBJ2-5; a weak D match, TRBD1 (5 bases). The V and J ends lost 2 bases and 1 base respectively, with 11 bases between them. The CDR3 sequence is 15 residues long. The germline V gene has CDR1 MNHEY and CDR2 SVGAGI. The CDR3 DNA sequence: TGTGCCAGCAGTTACGGGGCAGGGTCCCAAGAGACCCAGTACTTC. This sequence encodes CASSYGAGSQETQYF.

J is TRBJ2-1 and V is TRBV20-1; 8 nucleotides align to TRBD2. This CDR3 is built from 15 residues. J lost 2 bases, V lost 5 bases, and 8 bases had no gene match. CDR1 is DFQATT, CDR2 SNEGSKA, per germline (reference sequence). For the CDR3, the DNA is TGCAGTGCTCCCACGATCGGGGGGGCCTACAATGAGCAGTTCTTC. It is translated as CSAPTIGGAYNEQFF.

This chain links TRBV27 with TRBJ1-1; no reliable D call. CDR3 size: 14 residues. The V gene lost 5 bases and the J gene lost 5 bases, with 15 bases spanning the gap. The V gene's germline CDR1 is MNHEY and CDR2 SMNVEV (reference sequence). As DNA, the CDR3 is TGTGCCAGCAGTCTCCGCGGGATGGTTACTGAAGCTTTCTTT. It is translated as CASSLRGMVTEAFF.

This sequence joins TRBV7-9 and TRBJ2-1, with 9 bases that match TRBD1. The CDR3 consists of 15 residues. CDR1 is SEHNR and CDR2 is FQNEAQ in the germline V gene (reference sequence). The V segment lost 5 bases and the J segment 7 bases; nucleotides outside the gene matches: 9. CDR3 nucleotides: TGTGCCAGCAGCCCGCCGGACAGGGGAGGGAATGAGCAGTTCTTC. Residues: CASSPPDRGGNEQFF.

This chain joins TRBV6-5 and TRBJ2-2; a weak D match, TRBD2 (5 bases). The CDR3 has 15 amino acids. V gave up 6 bases and J gave up 2 bases, with 13 bases separating them. The germline gives CDR1 MNHEY, CDR2 SVGAGI. The CDR3 coding sequence is TGTGCCAGCAGCGATTTCCGACTAAACACCGGGGAGCTGTTTTTT. Translation gives CASSDFRLNTGELFF.

This clonotype was seen at least ten times. The chain uses TRBV2 and TRBJ2-3; D may be TRBD2 (6 bases). The CDR3 sequence is 14 residues long. Germline CDR1 and CDR2: SNHLY and FYNNEI. V lost 7 bases and J lost 4, with 15 bases in between. CDR3 in DNA: TGTGCCAGCACCTCGGACTGGGGGGCAGATACGCAGTATTTT. Its translation: CASTSDWGADTQYF.

This clonotype was detected a few times. The V call is TRBV28, the J call TRBJ2-1, with TRBD2 as a possible D gene (5 bases). This CDR3 comprises 15 residues. Germline values: CDR1 MDHEN, CDR2 SYDVKM. The V gene lost 6 bases and the J gene lost 4 bases, with 16 bases spanning the gap. CDR3 protein: CASRTGIAIYNEQFF. The CDR3 nucleotides read TGTGCCAGCAGGACCGGGATAGCTATATACAATGAGCAGTTCTTC.

The sample holds a few counts of this clonotype. This sequence joins TRBV20-1 and TRBJ2-1; maybe TRBD2 (7 bases). CDR3 length: 14 residues. Germline assignment: CDR1 DFQATT and CDR2 SNEGSKA (reference sequence). V lost 4 bases and J 8 bases, leaving 18 bases between the germline ends. The DNA of the CDR3 is TGCAGTGCTATAGGGGGGGTTTTTTCAGATGAGCAGTTCTTC. Its protein product is CSAIGGVFSDEQFF.

The table lists this clonotype with many counts. The chain carries TRBV7-2 and TRBJ1-1; D possibly corresponds to TRBD1 (6 bases). This CDR3 is 14 amino acids long. With 7 bases removed from V and 1 base from J, the gap between germline ends came to 13 bases. The germline gives CDR1 SGHTA, CDR2 FQGNSA. The CDR3 region is CASNRKGENTEAFF. In DNA, the CDR3 is TGTGCCAGCAACCGAAAGGGGGAGAACACTGAAGCTTTCTTT.